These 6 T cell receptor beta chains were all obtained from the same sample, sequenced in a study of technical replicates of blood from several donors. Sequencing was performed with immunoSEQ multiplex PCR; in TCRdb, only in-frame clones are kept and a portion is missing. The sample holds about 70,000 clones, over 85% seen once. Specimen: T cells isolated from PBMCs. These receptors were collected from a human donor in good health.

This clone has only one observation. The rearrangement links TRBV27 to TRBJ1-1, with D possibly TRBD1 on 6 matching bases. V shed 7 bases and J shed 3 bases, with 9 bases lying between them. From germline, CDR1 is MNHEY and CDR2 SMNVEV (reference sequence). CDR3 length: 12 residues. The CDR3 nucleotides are TGTGCCAGCATGAGGGGGTACACTGAAGCTTTCTTT. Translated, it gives CASMRGYTEAFF.

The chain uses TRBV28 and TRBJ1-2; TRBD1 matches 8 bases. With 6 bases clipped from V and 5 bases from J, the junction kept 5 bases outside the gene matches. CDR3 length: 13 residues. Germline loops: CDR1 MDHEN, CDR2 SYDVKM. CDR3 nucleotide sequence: TGTGCCAGCAGCTCGGGACAGGTTTATGGCTACACCTTC. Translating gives CASSSGQVYGYTF.

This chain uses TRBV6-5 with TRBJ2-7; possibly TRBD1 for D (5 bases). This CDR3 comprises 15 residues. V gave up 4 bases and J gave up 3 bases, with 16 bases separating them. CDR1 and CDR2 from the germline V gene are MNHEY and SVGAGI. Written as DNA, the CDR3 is TGTGCCAGCAGTTCCCCCCTGGGGCTCCACTACGAGCAGTACTTC. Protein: CASSSPLGLHYEQYF.

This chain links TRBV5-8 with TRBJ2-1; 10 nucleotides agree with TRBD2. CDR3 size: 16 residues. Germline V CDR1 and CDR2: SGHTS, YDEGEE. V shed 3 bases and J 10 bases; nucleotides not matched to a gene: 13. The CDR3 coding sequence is TGTGCCAGCAGCTCCTCCTTTCTAGCGGGAGTAGGAGAGCAGTTCTTC. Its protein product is CASSSSFLAGVGEQFF.

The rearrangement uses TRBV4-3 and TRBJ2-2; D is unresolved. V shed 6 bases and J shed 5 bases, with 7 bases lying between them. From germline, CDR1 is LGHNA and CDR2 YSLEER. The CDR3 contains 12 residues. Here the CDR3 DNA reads TGCGCCAGCAGGTCTACTACCGGGGAGCTGTTTTTT. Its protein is CASRSTTGELFF.

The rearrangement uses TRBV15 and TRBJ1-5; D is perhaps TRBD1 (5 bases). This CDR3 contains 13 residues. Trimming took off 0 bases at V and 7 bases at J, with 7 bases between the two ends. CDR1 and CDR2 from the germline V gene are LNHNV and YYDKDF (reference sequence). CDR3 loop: CATSRDRGQPQHF. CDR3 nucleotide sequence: TGTGCCACCAGCAGAGATCGGGGGCAGCCCCAGCATTTT. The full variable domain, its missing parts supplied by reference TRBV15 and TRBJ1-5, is DAMVIQNPRYQVTQFGKPVTLSCSQTLNHNVMYWYQQKSSQAPKLLFHYYDKDFNNEADTPDNFQSRRPNTSFCFLDIRSPGLGDTAMYLCATSRDRGQPQHFGDGTRLSIL.